The entry below gives a single TCR beta chain sequence along with its context. This sample was included in a study of PD-L1 blockade in urothelial cancer. As for the study in general: T cell content in blood samples showed a median of about 150,000.

The V and J ends lost 6 bases and 6 bases respectively, with 12 bases between them. CDR3 length equals 12 residues. Germline CDR1 is LNHDA and CDR2 is SQIVND (reference sequence). Assay: immunoSEQ multiplex PCR; the TCRdb copy retains only in-frame clones and omits some. The sample includes roughly 46,000 clones, around 82% seen only once; the top ten take roughly 1.9%. Time point reported: peripheral blood 6 weeks after treatment start. V usage is TRBV19 and J usage is TRBJ2-7, with D tentatively TRBD1 (6 bases). This clonotype was obtained from a man aged 50 or older with urothelial cancer. Sequenced here: PBMCs, sampled around atezolizumab (anti-PD-L1) treatment. The CDR3 coding sequence is TGTGCCAGTAGCCCAGGGGTCTCCGAGCAGTACTTC. Amino acid sequence: CASSPGVSEQYF.